The sequence of this T cell receptor beta chain was determined in a study of PD-L1 blockade in urothelial cancer. PCRs each included synthetic TCR analog templates spiked in. Sequencing was performed with immunoSEQ multiplex PCR; in TCRdb, only in-frame clones are kept and a portion is missing. The sample holds 85,000 to 95,000 clones, 90% seen once. This CDR3 has 15 amino acids. Germline CDR1 MRHNA, CDR2 SNTAGT. V shed 3 bases and J 3 bases; nucleotides not matched to a gene: 7. Described time point: pretreatment peripheral blood. The input for sequencing was PBMCs, taken around atezolizumab (anti-PD-L1) treatment. The source is a man in his 60s with urothelial cancer. The V and J genes are TRBV6-4 and TRBJ2-7, with TRBD1 matching 8 bases. The CDR3 protein is CASSEPTGEVYEQYF. CDR3 coding DNA: TGTGCCAGCAGTGAACCGACAGGGGAAGTCTACGAGCAGTACTTC.